Below, 24 T cell receptor beta chains from the same sample are listed, as sequenced in a study of patients and donors after allogeneic stem cell transplantation. One entry per CDR3 protein, called by TCRdb with MiXCR from the RT-PCR reads. The sample contains 400,000 to 500,000 distinct CDR3 sequences, roughly 17% of which appear only once. Sequencing used blood, either unsorted or a sorted T cell fraction (not recorded which). These receptor sequences come from a human donor who was either an allogeneic HSCT recipient or a stem cell or donor lymphocyte infusion donor (not recorded which). It is not recorded whose cells these are; they may come from a transplant donor.

This chain connects TRBV6-5 to TRBJ2-6; maybe TRBD1 (5 bases). Germline V lookup: CDR1 MNHEY, CDR2 SVGAGI. Trimming cost V 3 bases and J 0 bases, with 12 bases left between them. This CDR3 spans 17 amino acids. The CDR3 region has the DNA TGTGCCAGCAGTTATGGACACCAAAGCTCTGGGGCCAACGTCCTGACTTTC. This translates into CASSYGHQSSGANVLTF.

This clonotype was detected a few times. The genes are TRBV7-9 and TRBJ2-1; the match to TRBD2 covers 9 bases. The CDR3 has 15 amino acids. The V segment lost 5 bases and the J segment 10 bases; nucleotides outside the gene matches: 12. Germline lookup yields CDR1 SEHNR and CDR2 FQNEAQ (reference sequence). As DNA, the CDR3 is TGTGCCAGCAGCCGCCATTTAGCGGGGGCCCCGGAGCAGTTCTTC. It codes for CASSRHLAGAPEQFF.

A single count supports this clonotype. The chain couples TRBV7-9 to TRBJ2-3, with D uncertain. Trimming took 1 base from V and 6 from J, leaving 14 bases between them. This CDR3 contains 15 residues. In germline, CDR1 is SEHNR, CDR2 FQNEAQ (reference sequence). The CDR3 loop reads CASSLGSGMMDTQYF. CDR3 sequence (DNA): TGTGCCAGCAGCTTAGGAAGTGGGATGATGGATACGCAGTATTTT.

This clonotype was detected ten times or more. V and J are TRBV6-2 or TRBV6-3 and TRBJ2-1; the match to TRBD2 covers 13 bases. The CDR3 has 16 residues. With 4 bases clipped from V and 5 bases from J, the junction kept 5 bases outside the gene matches. CDR1 and CDR2 from the germline V gene are MNHEY and SVGEGT. CDR3 nucleotide sequence: TGTGCCAGCAGTTCCGCGGGACTAGCGGGACACAATGAGCAGTTCTTC. Protein sequence: CASSSAGLAGHNEQFF.

V is TRBV28 and J is TRBJ2-5, with 11 bases identical to TRBD2. This CDR3 contains 15 residues. CDR1 and CDR2 (germline): MDHEN, SYDVKM. The V segment lost 6 bases and the J segment 3 bases; nucleotides outside the gene matches: 6. The CDR3 bases are TGTGCCAGCAGCAGACTAGCGGGATTTAAAGAGACCCAGTACTTC. Residues: CASSRLAGFKETQYF.

In its sample, this clonotype was seen a few times. The J gene is TRBJ2-7, the V gene TRBV12-3 or TRBV12-4; TRBD1 might be the D (5 bases). Between the trimmed V and J ends, which lost 4 bases and 0 bases, there was a span of 10 bases. The CDR3 runs 14 residues. Written as DNA, the CDR3 is TGTGCCAGCAGTTGGGGCTATAGCTCCTACGAGCAGTACTTC. This sequence encodes CASSWGYSSYEQYF.

The CDR3 DNA is TGTGCCACCGACCGGGGTCCAGGGGGCTACACCTTC. This gives the protein CATDRGPGGYTF. The V gene is TRBV28, the J gene TRBJ1-2; D might be TRBD1 (5 bases). V was pared by 10 bases and J by 8 bases, with 17 bases between. The germline V gene encodes CDR1 MDHEN and CDR2 SYDVKM. The CDR3 sequence is 12 residues long.

This clonotype was seen a few times. The V call is TRBV4-1, the J call TRBJ2-2; D is possibly TRBD1 or TRBD2 (6 bases each). CDR1 and CDR2 from the germline V gene are MGHRA and YSYEKL. The CDR3 is made up of 19 amino acids. Trimming pared 11 bases from V and 0 bases from J, leaving 28 bases between. CDR3 nucleotides: TGCGCCCCTCACCCCGATGGAGGGACAAGGTTCGCGAACACCGGGGAGCTGTTTTTT. It encodes CAPHPDGGTRFANTGELFF.

This chain links TRBV9 with TRBJ2-3, with D possibly TRBD1 on 5 matching bases. Germline loops: CDR1 SGDLS, CDR2 YYNGEE. V was cut by 4 bases and J by 6 bases, with 18 bases left in between. The CDR3 consists of 15 residues. The CDR3 DNA is TGTGCCAGCAGCACTGCGACAGTTTCGCAGGATACGCAGTATTTT. It yields the protein CASSTATVSQDTQYF.

This clonotype was seen only a few times. The chain combines TRBV6-2 or TRBV6-3 with TRBJ1-2; TRBD1 matches at 7 bases. The junction had 6 bases not matched to a gene; V was cut back by 7 bases and J by 7 bases. This CDR3 contains 12 residues. Germline lookup yields CDR1 MNHEY and CDR2 SVGEGT. The CDR3 sequence: CASNVQGSGYTF. For the CDR3, the DNA is TGTGCCAGCAACGTACAGGGGAGTGGCTACACCTTC.

V is TRBV2 and J is TRBJ2-7; D gene unclear. There are 15 residues in the CDR3. Trimming pared 4 bases from V and 6 bases from J, leaving 19 bases between. Germline CDR1 SNHLY, CDR2 FYNNEI. CDR3 residues: CASSARWSSWSEQYF. The CDR3 region has the DNA TGTGCCAGCAGTGCGAGGTGGTCGTCTTGGAGCGAGCAGTACTTC.

This clonotype was observed a few times. The chain joins TRBV12-3 or TRBV12-4 to TRBJ1-1; D not resolved. The CDR3 consists of 13 residues. Trimming left V 3 bases short and J 6 bases short, with 11 bases between. The CDR3 is CASSFRSAPEAFF. The CDR3 DNA reads TGTGCCAGCAGTTTTCGGTCAGCACCTGAAGCTTTCTTT.

This clonotype was counted between two and nine times. The V and J genes are TRBV6-1 and TRBJ2-1, with 13 bases matching TRBD2. The length of the CDR3 is 16 residues. Germline loops: CDR1 MNHNS, CDR2 SASEGT. Trimming took 6 bases from V and 9 from J; bases not matched to a gene: 11. The CDR3 coding sequence is TGTGCCAGCAGAAAACCGGGACTAGCGGGAAAATCTGAGCAGTTCTTC. Protein: CASRKPGLAGKSEQFF.

V gene TRBV12-3 or TRBV12-4 combines with J gene TRBJ1-5; D gene ambiguous. Trimming shortened V by 1 base and J by 8 bases, and 12 bases separated the two germline ends. The CDR3 consists of 14 residues. CDR3 region: CASSLGLGKEPQHF. For the CDR3, the DNA is TGTGCCAGCAGTTTAGGTTTAGGGAAGGAGCCCCAGCATTTT.

This sequence joins TRBV20-1 and TRBJ1-2; the match to TRBD1 covers 9 bases. V shed 2 bases, J shed 3 bases, and the junction held 13 bases outside the gene matches. This CDR3 spans 17 amino acids. From germline, CDR1 is DFQATT and CDR2 SNEGSKA (reference sequence). CDR3 nucleotide sequence: TGCAGTGCTAGACGGGGAATACGGGACAGGGAAGACTATGGCTACACCTTC. Its translation is CSARRGIRDREDYGYTF.

This clonotype appeared many times. The chain carries TRBV7-3 and TRBJ2-2; 8 bases are a match to TRBD1. This CDR3 spans 15 amino acids. V dropped 5 bases and J dropped 4; count of bases not matched to a gene: 6. In germline, CDR1 is SGHTA, CDR2 FQGTGA. CDR3 amino acids: CASSRTGGPTGELFF. Written as DNA, the CDR3 is TGTGCCAGCAGCCGCACAGGGGGACCCACCGGGGAGCTGTTTTTT.

V gene TRBV7-7 combines with J gene TRBJ2-3, with D perhaps TRBD1 (6 bases). V dropped 2 bases and J dropped 5 bases, with 8 bases sitting between them. CDR1 and CDR2 from the germline V gene are SSHAT and FNYEAQ (reference sequence). This CDR3 is 13 amino acids long. The CDR3 bases are TGTGCCAGCAGCTTACCAGGGGAAGATACGCAGTATTTT. Its protein product is CASSLPGEDTQYF. Full variable domain (outside the CDR3, taken from reference TRBV7-7 and TRBJ2-3): GAGVSQSPRYKVTKRGQDVTLRCDPISSHATLYWYQQALGQGPEFLTYFNYEAQPDKSGLPSDRFSAERPEGSISTLTIQRTEQRDSAMYRCASSLPGEDTQYFGPGTRLTVL.

The rearrangement links TRBV2 to TRBJ2-3; TRBD2 agrees at 7 bases. CDR1 and CDR2 from the germline V gene are SNHLY and FYNNEI. Losses at the gene ends were 6 bases for V and 6 bases for J; bases not matched to a gene: 3. The CDR3 totals 12 residues. CDR3 region: CASRDGRDTQYF. The DNA of the CDR3 is TGTGCCAGCAGGGACGGGAGGGATACGCAGTATTTT.

This clonotype was counted at least ten times. The chain is built from TRBV5-5 and TRBJ2-5; D unclear. The CDR3 is 13 residues long. Germline lookup yields CDR1 SGHKS and CDR2 YYEKEE (reference sequence). Trimming pared 0 bases from V and 4 bases from J, leaving 7 bases between. CDR3 loop: CASSLGGSETQYF. Written as DNA, the CDR3 is TGTGCCAGCAGCTTGGGAGGATCAGAGACCCAGTACTTC.

This clonotype was detected only a few times. This chain uses TRBV11-2 with TRBJ1-2, with TRBD1 matching over 8 bases. CDR1 SGHAT and CDR2 FQNNGV come from the germline V gene. The CDR3 has 18 amino acids. Trimming took 7 bases from V and 4 from J; bases not matched to a gene: 20. The CDR3 coding sequence is TGTGCCAGCACCTACAGCAAGAGGACCGGGACAGGCCCCTATGGCTACACCTTC. As protein: CASTYSKRTGTGPYGYTF.

This clonotype was found a few times. This chain joins TRBV30 and TRBJ2-7, with D unclear. The V end lost 2 bases, the J end lost 1 base, and 15 bases lay between the germline ends. This CDR3 contains 15 residues. In germline, CDR1 is GTSNPN, CDR2 SVGIG (reference sequence). This chain's CDR3 is CAWSSRMDGSYEQYF. In nucleotides, the CDR3 is TGTGCCTGGAGTTCACGTATGGACGGATCCTACGAGCAGTACTTC.

There are a few counts of this clonotype. This sequence joins TRBV20-1 and TRBJ2-1; no definite D call. The V gene lost 0 bases and the J gene lost 7 bases, with 10 bases spanning the gap. This CDR3 spans 13 amino acids. CDR1 DFQATT and CDR2 SNEGSKA come from the germline V gene (reference sequence). This CDR3 is CSARDPNANEQFF. The CDR3, as DNA: TGCAGTGCTAGAGACCCCAACGCGAATGAGCAGTTCTTC.

This clonotype showed up many times. V is TRBV29-1 and J is TRBJ2-7; 7 bases fit TRBD1. This CDR3 has 15 residues. J lost 3 bases, V lost 8 bases, and 16 bases had no gene match. Germline CDR1 SQVTM, CDR2 ANQGSEA. The CDR3 loop is CSPVKGQRIFYEQYF. Here the CDR3 DNA reads TGCAGCCCTGTAAAGGGACAGCGGATCTTCTACGAGCAGTACTTC.

The chain couples TRBV7-3 to TRBJ1-1; TRBD1 agrees at 7 bases. The CDR3 loop spans 15 amino acids. Trimming removed 5 bases from V and 1 base from J; junction bases left unmatched: 7. Germline V gives CDR1 SGHTA, CDR2 FQGTGA. CDR3 nucleotides: TGTGCCAGCAGCCCTACGTACAGGGGGAACACTGAAGCTTTCTTT. It codes for CASSPTYRGNTEAFF.